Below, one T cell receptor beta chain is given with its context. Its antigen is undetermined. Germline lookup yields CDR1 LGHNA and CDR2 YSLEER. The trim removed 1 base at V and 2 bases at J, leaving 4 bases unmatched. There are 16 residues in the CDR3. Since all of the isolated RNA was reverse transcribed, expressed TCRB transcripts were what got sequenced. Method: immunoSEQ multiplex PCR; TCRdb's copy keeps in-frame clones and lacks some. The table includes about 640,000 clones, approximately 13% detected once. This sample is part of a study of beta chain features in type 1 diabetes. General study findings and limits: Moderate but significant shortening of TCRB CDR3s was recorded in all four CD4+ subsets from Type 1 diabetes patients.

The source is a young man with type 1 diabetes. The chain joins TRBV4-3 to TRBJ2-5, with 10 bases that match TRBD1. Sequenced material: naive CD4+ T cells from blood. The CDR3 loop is CASSQALGQGQETQYF. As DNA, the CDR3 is TGCGCCAGCAGCCAAGCCCTGGGACAGGGGCAAGAGACCCAGTACTTC.